This T cell receptor beta chain was retrieved from a study of shared clonotypes between healthy human individuals. Splitting of each subset's genomic DNA was done evenly across several immunoSEQ plates. Sequencing used immunoSEQ multiplex PCR; TCRdb keeps in-frame clones, though not all of them. The sample lists around 2,000,000 clones; about 95% were seen once. Note on this clone: This same CDR3 is encoded by further DNA sequences in the sample.

V was cut by 1 base and J by 7 bases, with 4 bases left in between. The CDR3 covers 11 residues. Germline V gene lookup returns CDR1 MNHNS and CDR2 SASEGT. CD45RO negativity and positive selection for CCR7 defined naive CD8 cells, a population that excluded terminally differentiated effector memory CD45RA+ cells. Participating donors were healthy, HIV-negative adults free of recent acute infections or vaccinations. Everyone who donated was a Caucasian adult who lived in Nashville, Tennessee. This sequence joins TRBV6-1 and TRBJ1-1, with D hard to call. The TCR was taken from a young man in good health. Sequencing was done on a sample of naive CD8+ T cells sorted from blood. Here the CDR3 DNA reads TGTGCCAGCAGTGAAGTTGGTGAAGCTTTCTTT. Translation gives CASSEVGEAFF.